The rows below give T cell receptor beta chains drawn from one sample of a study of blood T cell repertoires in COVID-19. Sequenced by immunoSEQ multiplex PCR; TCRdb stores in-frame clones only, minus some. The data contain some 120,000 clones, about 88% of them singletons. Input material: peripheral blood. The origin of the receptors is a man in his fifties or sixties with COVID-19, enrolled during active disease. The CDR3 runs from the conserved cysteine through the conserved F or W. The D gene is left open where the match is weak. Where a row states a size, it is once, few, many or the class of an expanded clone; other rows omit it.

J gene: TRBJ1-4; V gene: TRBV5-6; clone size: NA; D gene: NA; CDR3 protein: CASSQGPGFNEKLFF; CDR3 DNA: TGTGCCAGCAGCCAGGGTCCAGGGTTTAATGAAAAACTGTTTTTT
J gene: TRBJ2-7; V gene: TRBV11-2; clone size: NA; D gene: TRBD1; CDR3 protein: CASSVGDRSYEQYF; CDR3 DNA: TGTGCCAGCAGCGTAGGGGACAGGAGCTACGAGCAGTACTTC
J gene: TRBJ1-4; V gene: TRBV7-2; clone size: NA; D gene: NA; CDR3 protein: CASSLVSGPNEKLFF; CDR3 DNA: TGTGCCAGCAGCTTAGTATCAGGCCCTAATGAAAAACTGTTTTTT
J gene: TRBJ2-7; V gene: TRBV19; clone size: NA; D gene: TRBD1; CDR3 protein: CASSPKTGGIPYEQYF; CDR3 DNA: TGTGCCAGTAGTCCCAAGACAGGGGGCATCCCCTACGAGCAGTACTTC
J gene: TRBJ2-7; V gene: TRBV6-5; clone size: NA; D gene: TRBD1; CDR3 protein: CASRRTGAYEQYF; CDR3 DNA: TGTGCCAGCAGGCGCACAGGGGCCTACGAGCAGTACTTC
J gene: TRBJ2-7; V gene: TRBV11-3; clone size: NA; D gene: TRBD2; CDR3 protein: CASSRTSGETYEQYF; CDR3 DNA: TGTGCCAGCAGCCGTACTAGCGGGGAAACCTACGAGCAGTACTTC
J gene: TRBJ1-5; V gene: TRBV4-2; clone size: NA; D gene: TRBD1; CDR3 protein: CASSQGQGNQPQHF; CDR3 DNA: TGTGCCAGCAGCCAGGGACAGGGGAATCAGCCCCAGCATTTT
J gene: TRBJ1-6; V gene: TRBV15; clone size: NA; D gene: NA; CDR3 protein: CATSRPGTPRSSYNSPLHF; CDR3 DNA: TGTGCCACCAGCAGACCCGGGACTCCCAGGAGCTCCTATAATTCACCCCTCCACTTT
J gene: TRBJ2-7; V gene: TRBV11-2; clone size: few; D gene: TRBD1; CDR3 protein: CASSYGQGAAYEQYF; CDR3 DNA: TGTGCCAGCAGCTATGGACAGGGGGCGGCCTACGAGCAGTACTTC
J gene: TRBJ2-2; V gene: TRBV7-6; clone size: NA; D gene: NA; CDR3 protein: CASSLRDSYANTGELFF; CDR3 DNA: TGTGCCAGCAGCTTAAGGGACTCCTACGCGAACACCGGGGAGCTGTTTTTT
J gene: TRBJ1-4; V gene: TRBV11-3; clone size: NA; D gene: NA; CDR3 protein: CASSLGRGGATNEKLFF; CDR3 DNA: TGTGCCAGCAGCTTAGGGCGCGGAGGAGCAACTAATGAAAAACTGTTTTTT
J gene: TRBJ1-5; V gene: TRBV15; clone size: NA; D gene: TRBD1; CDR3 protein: CATSRDLTGVNQPQHF; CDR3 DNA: TGTGCCACCAGCAGAGATCTGACAGGGGTAAATCAGCCCCAGCATTTT
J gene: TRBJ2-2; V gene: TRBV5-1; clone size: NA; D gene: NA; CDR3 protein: CASSPRLGDGELFF; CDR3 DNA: TGCGCCAGCAGCCCCAGACTCGGGGACGGGGAGCTGTTTTTT
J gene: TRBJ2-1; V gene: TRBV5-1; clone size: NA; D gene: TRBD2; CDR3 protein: CASSPGAGEHEQFF; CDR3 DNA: TGCGCCAGCAGCCCTGGGGCGGGAGAGCATGAGCAGTTCTTC
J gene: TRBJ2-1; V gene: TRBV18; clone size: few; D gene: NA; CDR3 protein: CASSPSSGDYNEQFF; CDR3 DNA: TGTGCCAGCTCACCATCATCAGGGGATTACAATGAGCAGTTCTTC
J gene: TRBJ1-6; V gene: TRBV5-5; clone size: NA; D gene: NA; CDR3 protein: CASSSDFGSPLHF; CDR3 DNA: TGTGCCAGCAGTTCGGACTTCGGGTCACCCCTCCACTTT
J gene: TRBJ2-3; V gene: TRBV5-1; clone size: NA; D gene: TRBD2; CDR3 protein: CATHSGSTDTQYF; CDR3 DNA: TGCGCCACCCATAGCGGGAGTACAGATACGCAGTATTTT
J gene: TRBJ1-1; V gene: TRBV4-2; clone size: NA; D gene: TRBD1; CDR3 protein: CASSQDRWRGRNTEAFF; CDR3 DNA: TGTGCCAGCAGCCAAGATCGTTGGAGGGGGCGCAATACTGAAGCTTTCTTT
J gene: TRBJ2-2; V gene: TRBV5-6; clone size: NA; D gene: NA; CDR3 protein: CASSLRWGQVLNTGELFF; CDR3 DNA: TGTGCCAGCAGCTTGCGTTGGGGGCAAGTGTTGAACACCGGGGAGCTGTTTTTT
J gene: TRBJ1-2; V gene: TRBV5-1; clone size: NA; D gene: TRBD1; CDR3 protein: CASSAGTGNYGYTF; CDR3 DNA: TGCGCCAGCAGCGCCGGGACAGGGAACTATGGCTACACCTTC
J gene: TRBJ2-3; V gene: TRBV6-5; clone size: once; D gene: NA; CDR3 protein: CASTTTGADTQYF; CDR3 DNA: TGTGCCAGCACCACGACGGGTGCGGATACGCAGTATTTT
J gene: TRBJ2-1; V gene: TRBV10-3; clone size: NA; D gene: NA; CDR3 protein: CAISAPPSGTPYNEQFF; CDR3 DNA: TGTGCCATCAGTGCTCCCCCCTCCGGGACTCCTTACAATGAGCAGTTCTTC
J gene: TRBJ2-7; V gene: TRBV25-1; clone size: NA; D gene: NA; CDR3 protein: CASSELYFYF; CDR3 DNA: TGTGCCAGCAGTGAATTGTACTTTTACTTC
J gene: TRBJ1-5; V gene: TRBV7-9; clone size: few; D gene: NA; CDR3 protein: CASSFGGASGPQHF; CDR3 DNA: TGTGCCAGCAGCTTTGGAGGTGCTAGCGGGCCCCAGCATTTT
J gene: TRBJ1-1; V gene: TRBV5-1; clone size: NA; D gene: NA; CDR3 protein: CASSLGQSFEAFF; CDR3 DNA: TGCGCCAGCAGCTTGGGACAGTCCTTTGAAGCTTTCTTT
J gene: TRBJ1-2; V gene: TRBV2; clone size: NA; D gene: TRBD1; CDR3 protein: CASRGLGQGAPGYTF; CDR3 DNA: TGTGCCAGCAGAGGACTTGGACAGGGGGCGCCCGGCTACACCTTC
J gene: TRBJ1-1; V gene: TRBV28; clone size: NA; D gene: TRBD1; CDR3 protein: CASSPGQDGTEAFF; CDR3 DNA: TGTGCCAGCAGTCCCGGACAGGATGGAACTGAAGCTTTCTTT
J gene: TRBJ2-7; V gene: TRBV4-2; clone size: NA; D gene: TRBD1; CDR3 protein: CASSQDKVGQGYPYEQYF; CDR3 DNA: TGTGCCAGCAGCCAAGATAAAGTAGGACAGGGGTATCCCTACGAGCAGTACTTC
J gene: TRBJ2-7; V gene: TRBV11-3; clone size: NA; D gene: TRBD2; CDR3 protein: CASSFTLAGSGEQYF; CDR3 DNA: TGTGCCAGCAGCTTCACCCTAGCGGGTTCTGGCGAGCAGTACTTC
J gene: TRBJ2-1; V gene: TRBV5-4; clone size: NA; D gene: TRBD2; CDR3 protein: CASRPSGSSSYNEQFF; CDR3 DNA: TGTGCCAGCAGACCAAGCGGGAGCTCCTCCTACAATGAGCAGTTCTTC
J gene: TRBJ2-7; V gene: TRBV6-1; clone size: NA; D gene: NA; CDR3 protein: CASSEPGYEQYF; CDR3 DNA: TGTGCCAGCAGTGAACCAGGGTACGAGCAGTACTTC
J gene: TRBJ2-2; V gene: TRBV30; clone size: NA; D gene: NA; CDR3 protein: CAWSEPGTNTGELFF; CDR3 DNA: TGTGCCTGGAGTGAACCAGGAACGAACACCGGGGAGCTGTTTTTT
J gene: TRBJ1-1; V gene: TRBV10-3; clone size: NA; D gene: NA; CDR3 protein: CAIKQGPTEAFF; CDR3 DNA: TGTGCCATCAAACAGGGCCCCACTGAAGCTTTCTTT
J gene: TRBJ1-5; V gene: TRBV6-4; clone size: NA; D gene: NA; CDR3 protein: CASSDKSSYSNQPQHF; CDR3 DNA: TGTGCCAGCAGTGACAAAAGCTCTTATAGCAATCAGCCCCAGCATTTT
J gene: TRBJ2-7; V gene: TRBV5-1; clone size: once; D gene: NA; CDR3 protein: CASSSPGTIVREQYF; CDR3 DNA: TGCGCCAGCAGCTCCCCAGGGACAATCGTACGCGAGCAGTACTTC
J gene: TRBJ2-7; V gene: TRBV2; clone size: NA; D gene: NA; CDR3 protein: CASSGTHRSYEQYF; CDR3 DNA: TGTGCCAGCAGTGGGACACACCGCTCCTACGAGCAGTACTTC
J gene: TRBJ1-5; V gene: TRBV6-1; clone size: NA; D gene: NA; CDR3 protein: CASSEFGGYQPQHF; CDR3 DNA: TGTGCCAGCAGTGAATTTGGGGGCTATCAGCCCCAGCATTTT
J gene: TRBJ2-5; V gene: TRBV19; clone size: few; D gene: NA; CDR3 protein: CASSMGQDTQETQYF; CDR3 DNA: TGTGCCAGTAGTATGGGGCAGGACACTCAAGAGACCCAGTACTTC
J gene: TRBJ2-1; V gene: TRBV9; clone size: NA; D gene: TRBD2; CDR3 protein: CASSRSSGSLIVDEQFF; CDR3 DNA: TGTGCCAGCAGCCGGTCTAGCGGGAGTTTAATAGTCGATGAGCAGTTCTTC
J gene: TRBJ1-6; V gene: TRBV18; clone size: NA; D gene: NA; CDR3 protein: CASSPSTYNSPLHF; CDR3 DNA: TGTGCCAGCTCACCTTCTACTTATAATTCACCCCTCCACTTT
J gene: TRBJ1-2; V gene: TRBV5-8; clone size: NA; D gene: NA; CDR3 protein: CASSRLYGYTF; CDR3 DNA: TGTGCCAGCAGCCGCCTATATGGCTACACCTTC
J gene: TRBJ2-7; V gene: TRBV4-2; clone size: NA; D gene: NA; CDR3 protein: CASSQRLAYEQYF; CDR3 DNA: TGTGCCAGCAGCCAACGACTAGCCTACGAGCAGTACTTC
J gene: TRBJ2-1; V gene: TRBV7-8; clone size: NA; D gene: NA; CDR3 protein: CASSIDRQSANEQFF; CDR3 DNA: TGTGCCAGCAGCATAGACAGGCAATCGGCCAATGAGCAGTTCTTC
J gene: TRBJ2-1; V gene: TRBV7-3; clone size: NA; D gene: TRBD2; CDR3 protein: CASSLYSLAGDPFF; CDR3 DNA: TGTGCCAGCAGCTTATACTCCCTAGCGGGAGACCCGTTCTTC
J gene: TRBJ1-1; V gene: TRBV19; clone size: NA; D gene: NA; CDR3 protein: CASSIWNSLNTEAFF; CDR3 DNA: TGTGCCAGTAGTATTTGGAACAGCCTGAACACTGAAGCTTTCTTT
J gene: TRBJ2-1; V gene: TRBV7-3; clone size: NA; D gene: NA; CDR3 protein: CASSLTGADNEQFF; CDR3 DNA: TGTGCCAGCAGCTTAACAGGGGCCGACAATGAGCAGTTCTTC
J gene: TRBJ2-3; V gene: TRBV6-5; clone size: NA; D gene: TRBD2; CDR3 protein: CASILAGRTDTQYF; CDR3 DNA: TGTGCCAGCATCCTAGCGGGACGAACAGATACGCAGTATTTT
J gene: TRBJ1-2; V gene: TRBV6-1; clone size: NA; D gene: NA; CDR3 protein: CASSEANNRVYTF; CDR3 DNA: TGTGCCAGCAGTGAAGCGAATAACCGGGTCTACACCTTC
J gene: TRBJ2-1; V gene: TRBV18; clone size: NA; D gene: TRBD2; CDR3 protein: CASSPRDGLAGGSSYNEQFF; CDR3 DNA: TGTGCCAGCTCACCCCGGGACGGCCTAGCGGGAGGGTCCTCCTACAATGAGCAGTTCTTC
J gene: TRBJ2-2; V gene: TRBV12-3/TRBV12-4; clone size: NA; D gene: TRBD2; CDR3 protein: CASSLADTGELFF; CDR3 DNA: TGTGCCAGTTCACTAGCGGACACCGGGGAGCTGTTTTTT